This T cell receptor (beta chain) came from a study of blood T cell repertoires in COVID-19. On the study more broadly: Samples of COVID-19 (acute and convalescent) were obtained from the United States, Italy and Spain. Sources were T cells, B-cell-depleted T cells, or PBMCs; the material itself was cDNA or gDNA.

Ages ranged from about 18 to 89 years, with residence in 24 US areas. Germline V gene sequence: CDR1 LNHDA, CDR2 SQIVND (reference sequence). This CDR3 contains 15 residues. Trimming took 4 bases from V and 5 from J; bases not matched to a gene: 6. Authors' methods: Scientists estimated how many nucleated cells there were by amplifying reference gene primers. Assay: immunoSEQ multiplex PCR; the TCRdb copy retains only in-frame clones and omits some. The D gene and trimming were derived from the DNA, and the V and J assignments and clone size from that table. The profile shows about 240,000 clones, around 88% of them singletons.

This sequence joins TRBV19 and TRBJ1-4; TRBD1 aligns across 8 bases. Sequencing input: PBMCs or T cells enriched from blood (not recorded which). The receptor comes from a woman aged 40-49 years with acute COVID-19. In DNA form, the CDR3 reads TGTGCCAGTAGTAGGACAGGGTCCAAAAATGAAAAACTGTTTTTT. The encoded protein is CASSRTGSKNEKLFF.